One and the same sample provided the 30 T cell receptor beta chains below, sequenced in a study of blood T cell repertoires in COVID-19. Clones were sequenced by immunoSEQ multiplex PCR, and TCRdb holds only the in-frame ones, with some missing. The sample has 280,000 or so clones, around 88% seen once; the top ten hold about 5.7%. The sequenced sample was PBMCs or T cells enriched from blood (not recorded which). The receptors derive from a woman aged 35 to 49 who had recovered from COVID-19.

The rearrangement uses TRBV6-5 and TRBJ1-2; 10 bases fit TRBD1. The CDR3 has 14 amino acids. V trimming: 6 bases; J trimming: 4 bases; junction bases outside the gene matches: 5. CDR1 MNHEY and CDR2 SVGAGI come from the germline V gene. This chain's CDR3 is CASRPTGGRYGYTF. CDR3 nucleotides: TGTGCCAGCAGGCCGACAGGGGGCCGCTATGGCTACACCTTC.

The V call is TRBV6-5, the J call TRBJ1-5; weak D call: TRBD1 (6 bases). There are 15 residues in the CDR3. Germline assignment: CDR1 MNHEY and CDR2 SVGAGI. Trimming removed 9 bases at V and 1 base at J, with 16 bases between. In DNA form, the CDR3 reads TGTGCCAGTTCGGCAGGGGTTTTGAGCAATCAGCCCCAGCATTTT. Its protein is CASSAGVLSNQPQHF.

This clone was detected a few times. V is TRBV11-2 and J is TRBJ1-2; 7 bases match TRBD1. With 5 bases clipped from V and 4 bases from J, the junction kept 7 bases outside the gene matches. Germline values: CDR1 SGHAT, CDR2 FQNNGV. The CDR3 covers 14 residues. CDR3: CASSRKGAVYGYTF. The CDR3 bases are TGTGCCAGCAGCCGGAAGGGGGCGGTCTATGGCTACACCTTC.

The chain is built from TRBV7-2 and TRBJ2-7; TRBD2 might be the D (5 bases). V lost 3 bases and J lost 7, with 13 bases in between. The length of the CDR3 is 13 residues. Germline V gives CDR1 SGHTA, CDR2 FQGNSA. DNA of the CDR3: TGTGCCAGCAGCTTGGTTCTAGCCGGGGAGCAGTACTTC. It encodes CASSLVLAGEQYF. The full variable domain, rest sourced from reference TRBV7-2 and TRBJ2-7, is GAGVSQSPSNKVTEKGKDVELRCDPISGHTALYWYRQSLGQGLEFLIYFQGNSAPDKSGLPSDRFSAERTGGSVSTLTIQRTQQEDSAVYLCASSLVLAGEQYFGPGTRLTVT.

The chain is built from TRBV2 and TRBJ1-1, with D maybe TRBD1 (5 bases). Germline CDR1 reads SNHLY; CDR2 reads FYNNEI. V shed 7 bases and J shed 1 base, with 7 bases lying between them. CDR3 length: 12 amino acids. This CDR3 is CASMQGNTEAFF. The CDR3 DNA reads as TGTGCCAGCATGCAGGGGAACACTGAAGCTTTCTTT. The whole variable domain, filled in from reference TRBV2 and TRBJ1-1, reads EPEVTQTPSHQVTQMGQEVILRCVPISNHLYFYWYRQILGQKVEFLVSFYNNEISEKSEIFDDQFSVERPDGSNFTLKIRSTKLEDSAMYFCASMQGNTEAFFGQGTRLTVV.

The genes are TRBV30 and TRBJ2-1; TRBD2 matches at 11 bases. V shed 8 bases and J 3 bases; nucleotides not matched to a gene: 3. Per germline, CDR1 GTSNPN and CDR2 SVGIG (reference sequence). CDR3 length equals 13 residues. The CDR3 reads CAGTSGGYNEQFF. The CDR3 DNA sequence: TGTGCCGGAACTAGCGGGGGCTACAATGAGCAGTTCTTC. Filled out from reference TRBV30 and TRBJ2-1, the complete variable domain reads SQTIHQWPATLVQPVGSPLSLECTVEGTSNPNLYWYRQAAGRGLQLLFYSVGIGQISSEVPQNLSASRPQDRQFILSSKKLLLSDSGFYLCAGTSGGYNEQFFGPGTRLTVL.

The chain employs TRBV7-2 and TRBJ2-6; tentative D call: TRBD2 (6 bases). This CDR3 region has 18 residues. Trimming took off 1 base at V and 0 bases at J, with 13 bases between the two ends. Germline CDR1 and CDR2: SGHTA and FQGNSA. The CDR3 DNA is TGTGCCAGCAGCTTAGGGAGGGCAGGGAGCTCTGGGGCCAACGTCCTGACTTTC. Translating gives CASSLGRAGSSGANVLTF.

As to this clone: This could be a read error, since a much larger clone is one nucleotide away. J is TRBJ2-5 and V is TRBV5-1; D gene unclear. V gave up 0 bases and J gave up 4 bases, with 4 bases separating them. Germline V gene data show CDR1 as SGHRS and CDR2 as YFSETQ. The CDR3 contains 12 residues. Here the CDR3 DNA reads TGCGCCAGCAGCTTGGCCGGAGAGACCCAGTACTTC. Translation gives CASSLAGETQYF.

The chain couples TRBV6-6 to TRBJ1-2; D gene uncertain. Germline CDR1 reads MNHNY; CDR2 reads SVGAGI (reference sequence). This CDR3 comprises 12 residues. V lost 6 bases, J lost 8 bases, and 13 bases lay in between. DNA of the CDR3: TGTGCCAGCAGCCCCAGAGGGAGCGGCTACACCTTC. Translated: CASSPRGSGYTF.

The chain couples TRBV7-6 to TRBJ2-5, with TRBD2 as a possible D gene (5 bases). Germline values: CDR1 SGHVS, CDR2 FNYEAQ. The CDR3 has 18 residues. The germline V and J ends were trimmed by 0 bases and 5 bases, with 22 bases remaining between them. The CDR3: CASSLANPNSAVWETQYF. The CDR3 nucleotides are TGTGCCAGCAGCTTAGCGAACCCGAATTCAGCGGTCTGGGAGACCCAGTACTTC. The variable domain in full, completed from reference TRBV7-6 and TRBJ2-5, reads GAGVSQSPRYKVTKRGQDVALRCDPISGHVSLYWYRQALGQGPEFLTYFNYEAQQDKSGLPNDRFSAERPEGSISTLTIQRTEQRDSAMYRCASSLANPNSAVWETQYFGPGTRLLVL.

The rearrangement links TRBV5-1 to TRBJ2-1; 14 nucleotides line up with TRBD2. V was pared by 3 bases and J by 7 bases, with 6 bases of the junction left unmatched. CDR3 size: 16 residues. Germline V lookup: CDR1 SGHRS, CDR2 YFSETQ. The chain's CDR3 is CASSWGTSGSGNEQFF. CDR3 nucleotide sequence: TGCGCCAGCAGCTGGGGGACTAGCGGGAGCGGGAATGAGCAGTTCTTC.

The V and J genes are TRBV5-1 and TRBJ2-7; 9 bases align to TRBD2. CDR1 is SGHRS and CDR2 is YFSETQ in the germline V gene. This CDR3 is built from 16 residues. The ends lost 4 bases at V and 4 bases at J; junction bases unmatched: 12. The CDR3 DNA is TGCGCCAGCAGCCCGGACCCCGGACTAGCGCCGTACGAGCAGTACTTC. Encoded protein: CASSPDPGLAPYEQYF.

The V gene is TRBV7-2, the J gene TRBJ1-1; no definite D call. This CDR3 has 13 residues. The germline CDR1 and CDR2 sequences are SGHTA and FQGNSA. V shed 1 base and J shed 5 bases, with 8 bases lying between them. DNA of the CDR3: TGTGCCAGCAGCTTAGGCTATCGGACTGAAGCTTTCTTT. This translates into CASSLGYRTEAFF. Complete variable domain (other parts from reference TRBV7-2 and TRBJ1-1): GAGVSQSPSNKVTEKGKDVELRCDPISGHTALYWYRQSLGQGLEFLIYFQGNSAPDKSGLPSDRFSAERTGGSVSTLTIQRTQQEDSAVYLCASSLGYRTEAFFGQGTRLTVV.

This clone has a handful of counts. The rearrangement joins TRBV15 to TRBJ1-6; 7 positions match TRBD1. The CDR3 length is 14 residues. The V segment lost 0 bases and the J segment 9 bases; nucleotides outside the gene matches: 2. Germline CDR1 is LNHNV and CDR2 is YYDKDF (reference sequence). CDR3 bases: TGTGCCACCAGCAGAGATGACAGGGCTTCACCCCTCCACTTT. Amino acid sequence: CATSRDDRASPLHF.

The rearrangement joins TRBV28 to TRBJ2-7; D call uncertain. Germline CDR1 MDHEN, CDR2 SYDVKM. The CDR3 has 13 amino acids. With 7 bases removed from V and 0 bases from J, the gap between germline ends came to 10 bases. The DNA of the CDR3 is TGTGCCAGCATACAGCCGAGCTCCTACGAGCAGTACTTC. Encoded protein: CASIQPSSYEQYF.

The chain joins TRBV7-2 to TRBJ1-3; 7 bases align to TRBD1. Losses at the gene ends were 5 bases for V and 5 bases for J; bases not matched to a gene: 9. The CDR3 runs to 15 residues. CDR1 is SGHTA and CDR2 is FQGNSA in the germline V gene. The CDR3 region is CASSPPEGARNTIYF. As DNA, the CDR3 is TGTGCCAGCAGCCCTCCCGAGGGGGCCAGAAACACCATATATTTT.

The V and J genes are TRBV18 and TRBJ2-1; TRBD2 aligns across 11 bases. V shed 5 bases and J 4 bases; nucleotides not matched to a gene: 7. This CDR3 region has 16 residues. The germline V gene encodes CDR1 KGHSH and CDR2 LQKENI. CDR3 residues: CASSSLTSGSYNEQFF. DNA for the CDR3: TGTGCCAGCTCATCTCTTACTAGCGGGAGTTACAATGAGCAGTTCTTC.

The chain recombines TRBV19 with TRBJ1-4, with D perhaps TRBD1 (6 bases). Between the trimmed V and J ends, which lost 6 bases and 0 bases, there was a span of 14 bases. CDR1 is LNHDA and CDR2 is SQIVND in the germline V gene (reference sequence). The CDR3 loop spans 16 amino acids. Written as DNA, the CDR3 is TGTGCCAGTAGAGGACAGTCGACCACAACTAATGAAAAACTGTTTTTT. It encodes CASRGQSTTTNEKLFF.

The rearrangement joins TRBV7-2 to TRBJ2-4, with D maybe TRBD2 (5 bases). CDR3 length equals 13 residues. CDR1 is SGHTA, CDR2 FQGNSA, per germline. Deletions cut 0 bases from V and 8 bases from J, with 8 bases between. CDR3 nucleotides: TGTGCCAGCAGCTTAGCTTACGGGGACATTCAGTACTTC. It yields the protein CASSLAYGDIQYF.

The rearrangement uses TRBV2 and TRBJ2-5; possibly TRBD1 for D (7 bases). The CDR3 sequence is 15 residues long. V was cut by 5 bases and J by 4 bases, with 17 bases left in between. Germline V gives CDR1 SNHLY, CDR2 FYNNEI. CDR3 sequence: CASSTGGQPSETQYF. Written as DNA, the CDR3 is TGTGCCAGCAGTACCGGGGGACAGCCCTCAGAGACCCAGTACTTC.

The chain employs TRBV7-2 and TRBJ2-7; 12 nucleotides align to TRBD2. V lost 7 bases to trimming and J lost 7 bases; unmatched junction nucleotides: 8. The germline V gene encodes CDR1 SGHTA and CDR2 FQGNSA. This CDR3 has 14 residues. The CDR3 sequence is CASTPSGGVGEQYF. The DNA of the CDR3 is TGTGCCAGCACCCCTAGCGGGGGGGTGGGTGAGCAGTACTTC.

This clone was seen once. This chain joins TRBV10-3 and TRBJ1-5, with D possibly matching TRBD1 (5 bases). Trimming took 2 bases from V and 5 from J, leaving 13 bases between them. The germline V gene encodes CDR1 ENHRY and CDR2 SYGVKD. The CDR3 sequence is 15 residues long. CDR3 nucleotides: TGTGCCATCAGTGAGGCCCCGGGGGGAGATCAGCCCCAGCATTTT. Translating gives CAISEAPGGDQPQHF.

The chain uses TRBV28 and TRBJ1-1, with TRBD1 as a possible D gene (6 bases). With 6 bases removed from V and 5 bases from J, the gap between germline ends came to 16 bases. Per the germline V gene, CDR1 is MDHEN and CDR2 is SYDVKM. The CDR3 totals 14 residues. For the CDR3, the DNA is TGTGCCAGCAGAACGGGGGGGCCGGGGACTGAAGCTTTCTTT. Translating gives CASRTGGPGTEAFF. The whole variable domain, filled in from reference TRBV28 and TRBJ1-1, reads DVKVTQSSRYLVKRTGEKVFLECVQDMDHENMFWYRQDPGLGLRLIYFSYDVKMKEKGDIPEGYSVSREKKERFSLILESASTNQTSMYLCASRTGGPGTEAFFGQGTRLTVV.

The gene calls are TRBV6-6 and TRBJ2-7; 9 nucleotides align to TRBD1. Germline assignment: CDR1 MNHNY and CDR2 SVGAGI (reference sequence). Germline trimming cut 1 base from V and 6 bases from J; bases unmatched to any gene: 10. The CDR3 extends over 16 amino acids. The CDR3: CASSYYMRQGGGEQYF. The CDR3 DNA reads as TGTGCCAGCAGTTACTATATGCGACAGGGGGGAGGCGAGCAGTACTTC.

The chain couples TRBV24-1 to TRBJ1-1; 8 nucleotides match TRBD1. The CDR3 sequence is 11 residues long. Germline V gene data show CDR1 as KGHDR and CDR2 as SFDVKD. The V segment lost 9 bases and the J segment 8 bases; nucleotides outside the gene matches: 4. This chain's CDR3 is CATQGAAEAFF. The CDR3 DNA reads TGTGCCACCCAGGGGGCGGCCGAAGCTTTCTTT.

The CDR3 here is CASSTPVTAGKLFF. The CDR3 DNA reads as TGTGCCAGCAGCACACCTGTGACAGCCGGAAAACTGTTTTTT. The J gene is TRBJ1-4, the V gene TRBV3-1 (or the pseudogene TRBV3-2), with D perhaps TRBD1 (5 bases). This CDR3 has 14 amino acids. CDR1 is LGHDT and CDR2 is YNNKEL in the germline V gene (reference sequence). The V gene lost 5 bases and the J gene lost 10 bases, with 17 bases spanning the gap.

V and J are TRBV7-2 and TRBJ2-7; maybe TRBD1 (7 bases). The CDR3 contains 14 residues. CDR1 is SGHTA, CDR2 FQGNSA, per germline. V was pared by 5 bases and J by 6 bases, with 17 bases between. As DNA, the CDR3 is TGTGCCAGCAGCCACAGACGACAGGGAGGCGAGCAGTACTTC. Translated, it gives CASSHRRQGGEQYF.

The chain combines TRBV28 with TRBJ2-7, with D perhaps matching TRBD2 (5 bases). CDR3 size: 15 residues. With 3 bases removed from V and 2 bases from J, the gap between germline ends came to 14 bases. Germline V CDR1 and CDR2: MDHEN, SYDVKM. The CDR3 is CASSLGVQGTYEQYF. CDR3 coding DNA: TGTGCCAGCAGTTTGGGAGTGCAAGGGACCTACGAGCAGTACTTC.

The V call is TRBV30, the J call TRBJ2-3, with 8 bases matching TRBD1. The CDR3 consists of 14 residues. In germline, CDR1 is GTSNPN, CDR2 SVGIG (reference sequence). Unmatched junction bases numbered 5, after V lost 4 bases and J lost 2 bases. For the CDR3, the DNA is TGTGCCTGGAACGTGGACAGGGTCACAGATACGCAGTATTTT. Protein: CAWNVDRVTDTQYF.

The chain carries TRBV7-2 and TRBJ2-1; TRBD1 is a possible D gene (5 bases). Germline V lookup: CDR1 SGHTA, CDR2 FQGNSA. The V gene lost 1 base and the J gene lost 6 bases, with 10 bases spanning the gap. This CDR3 comprises 14 residues. CDR3 nucleotide sequence: TGTGCCAGCAGCTTAGGAGGTAGGGGCAATGAGCAGTTCTTC. This codes for CASSLGGRGNEQFF. The whole variable domain, remainder taken from reference TRBV7-2 and TRBJ2-1, is GAGVSQSPSNKVTEKGKDVELRCDPISGHTALYWYRQSLGQGLEFLIYFQGNSAPDKSGLPSDRFSAERTGGSVSTLTIQRTQQEDSAVYLCASSLGGRGNEQFFGPGTRLTVL.